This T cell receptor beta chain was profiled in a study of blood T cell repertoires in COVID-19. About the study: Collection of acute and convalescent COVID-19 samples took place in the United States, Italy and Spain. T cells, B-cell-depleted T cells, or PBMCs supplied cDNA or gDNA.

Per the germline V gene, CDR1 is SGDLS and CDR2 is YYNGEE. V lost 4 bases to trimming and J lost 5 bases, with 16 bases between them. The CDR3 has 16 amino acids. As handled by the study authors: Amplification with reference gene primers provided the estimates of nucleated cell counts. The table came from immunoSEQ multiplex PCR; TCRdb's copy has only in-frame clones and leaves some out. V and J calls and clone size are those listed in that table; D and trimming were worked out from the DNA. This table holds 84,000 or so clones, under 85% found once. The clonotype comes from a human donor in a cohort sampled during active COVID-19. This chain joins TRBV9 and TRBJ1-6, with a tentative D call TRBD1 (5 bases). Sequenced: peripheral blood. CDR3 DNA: TGTGCCAGCAGCTCCCAAGTCCGGGGGGATAATTCACCCCTCCACTTT. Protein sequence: CASSSQVRGDNSPLHF.